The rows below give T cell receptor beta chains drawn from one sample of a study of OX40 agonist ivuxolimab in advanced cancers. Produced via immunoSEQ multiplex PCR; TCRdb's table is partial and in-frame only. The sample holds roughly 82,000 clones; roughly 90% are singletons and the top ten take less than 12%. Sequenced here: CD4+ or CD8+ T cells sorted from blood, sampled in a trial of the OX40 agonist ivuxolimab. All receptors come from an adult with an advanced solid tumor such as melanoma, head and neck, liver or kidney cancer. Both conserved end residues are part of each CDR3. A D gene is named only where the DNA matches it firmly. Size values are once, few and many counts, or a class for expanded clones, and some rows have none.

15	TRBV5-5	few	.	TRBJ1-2	TGTGCCAGCAGCTTGGAACAGGCGATTAACTATGGCTACACCTTC	CASSLEQAINYGYTF
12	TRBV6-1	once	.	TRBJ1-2	TGTGCCAGCAGGGCAGGGGAACTTGGCTACACCTTC	CASRAGELGYTF
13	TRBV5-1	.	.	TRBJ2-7	TGCGCCAGCAGCTTCAGGGCAGGCTACGAGCAGTACTTC	CASSFRAGYEQYF
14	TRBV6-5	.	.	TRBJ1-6	TGTGCCAGCAGTTACTCGAGAGGGGATTCACCCCTCCACTTT	CASSYSRGDSPLHF
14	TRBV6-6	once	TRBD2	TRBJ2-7	TGTGCCAGCAGACCCTCTAGCGGGAGTTACGAGCAGTACTTC	CASRPSSGSYEQYF
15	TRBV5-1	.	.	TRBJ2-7	TGCGCCAGCAGCTTGGGAGCCGGGACACTTTACGAGCAGTACTTC	CASSLGAGTLYEQYF
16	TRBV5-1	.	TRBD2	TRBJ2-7	TGCGCCAGCAGCTTGGCATTGGGTCTAGCGGGCTACGAGCAGTACTTC	CASSLALGLAGYEQYF
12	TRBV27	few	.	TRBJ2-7	TGTGCCAGCAGTTCCTCGACCCGAGAGCAGTACTTC	CASSSSTREQYF
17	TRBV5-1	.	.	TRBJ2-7	TGCGCCAGCAGCGGAAACCCCCCAGGGACATTCTCCTACGAGCAGTACTTC	CASSGNPPGTFSYEQYF
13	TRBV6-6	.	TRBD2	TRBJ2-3	TGTGCCACCAAGGGACTAGGCCTCGATACGCAGTATTTT	CATKGLGLDTQYF
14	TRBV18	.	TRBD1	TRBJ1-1	TGTGCCAGCTCACCGGTAGGGGGCGACGGTGAAGCTTTCTTT	CASSPVGGDGEAFF
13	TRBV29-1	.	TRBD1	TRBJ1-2	TGCAGCGTTAGGGACAGGGGGCGAGGTGGCTACACCTTC	CSVRDRGRGGYTF
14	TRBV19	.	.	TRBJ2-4	TGTGCCAGCTCCCAAATCCTAGCCAAAAACATTCAGTACTTC	CASSQILAKNIQYF
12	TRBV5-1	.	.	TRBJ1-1	TGCGCCAGCAGCTTGGCCAACGCTGAAGCTTTCTTT	CASSLANAEAFF
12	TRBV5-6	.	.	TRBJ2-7	TGTGCCAGCAGTCAGACAGCTTACGAGCAGTACTTC	CASSQTAYEQYF
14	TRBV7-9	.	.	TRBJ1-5	TGTGCCAGCAGCGTTTGGGGGGCGGATCAGCCCCAGCATTTT	CASSVWGADQPQHF
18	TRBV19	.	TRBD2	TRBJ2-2	TGTGCCAGTAGTGTTTCGCGACTAGCGGGGCTGAACACCGGGGAGCTGTTTTTT	CASSVSRLAGLNTGELFF
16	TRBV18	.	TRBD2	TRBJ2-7	TGTGCCAGTCATTCCGGGACTAGCGGGGGGGCCCTCGAGCAGTACTTC	CASHSGTSGGALEQYF
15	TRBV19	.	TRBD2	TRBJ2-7	TGTGCCAGTAGTAGACTAGCGGGGGCTTCCTACGAGCAGTACTTC	CASSRLAGASYEQYF
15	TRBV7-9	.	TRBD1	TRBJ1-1	TGTGCCAGCAGCTGGAGGGACAGGGGGAACACTGAAGCTTTCTTT	CASSWRDRGNTEAFF
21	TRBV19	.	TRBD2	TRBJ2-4	TGTGCCAGTAGGCCTCATACCCTTAGCGGGAGGTCCCTGGCTGCCAAAAACATTCAGTACTTC	CASRPHTLSGRSLAAKNIQYF
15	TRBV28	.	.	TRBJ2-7	TGTGCCAGCAGTTTGTTCGGGACGGCCCCCTACGAGCAGTACTTC	CASSLFGTAPYEQYF
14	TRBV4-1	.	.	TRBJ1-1	TGCGCCAGCAGCCAGTCCGAGTGGGGAACTGAAGCTTTCTTT	CASSQSEWGTEAFF
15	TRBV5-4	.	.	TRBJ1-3	TGTGCCAGCAGCTTGGGACAGGCTTCTGGAAACACCATATATTTT	CASSLGQASGNTIYF
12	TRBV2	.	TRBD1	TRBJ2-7	TGTGCCAGCAGTGGACAGGGCTACGAGCAGTACTTC	CASSGQGYEQYF
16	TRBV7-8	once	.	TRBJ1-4	TGTGCCAGCAGCTTAGCGCTAAATAGAAGAGGGGAAAAACTGTTTTTT	CASSLALNRRGEKLFF
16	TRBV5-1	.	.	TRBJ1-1	TGCGCCAGCAGCTTGGAGGGCGGGGCGCCGAACACTGAAGCTTTCTTT	CASSLEGGAPNTEAFF
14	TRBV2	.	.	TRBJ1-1	TGTGCCAGCAGTGCTTGGGCCGTTAACACTGAAGCTTTCTTT	CASSAWAVNTEAFF
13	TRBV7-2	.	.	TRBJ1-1	TGTGCCAGCAGCTTAGTCAGGGAGACTGAAGCTTTCTTT	CASSLVRETEAFF
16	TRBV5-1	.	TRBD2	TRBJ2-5	TGCGCCAGCAGCCCCGCACCAACTAGCGGGAAGGAGACCCAGTACTTC	CASSPAPTSGKETQYF
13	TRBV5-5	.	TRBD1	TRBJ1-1	TGTGCCAGCAGCTTCTCAGGGGGCACTGAAGCTTTCTTT	CASSFSGGTEAFF
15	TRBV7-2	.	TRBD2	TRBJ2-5	TGTGCCAGCAGCTTAATATGGACTAGCGGAGAGACCCAGTACTTC	CASSLIWTSGETQYF
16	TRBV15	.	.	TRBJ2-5	TGTGCCACCAGCAGAGGATTGGAGGGAAGAGGGGAGACCCAGTACTTC	CATSRGLEGRGETQYF
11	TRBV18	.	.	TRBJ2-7	TGTGCCAGCTCACCGCGGTACGAGCAGTACTTC	CASSPRYEQYF
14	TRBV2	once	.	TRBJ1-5	TGTGCCTCCCAACGGCAGGGAAGAAGTCAGCCCCAGCATTTT	CASQRQGRSQPQHF
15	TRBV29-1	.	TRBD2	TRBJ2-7	TGCAGCGTTGCCGGGACTAGCGGGAGTCGGTACGAGCAGTACTTC	CSVAGTSGSRYEQYF
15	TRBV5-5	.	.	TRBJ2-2	TGTGCCAGCAGCCTGGTTTCTTTCAACACCGGGGAGCTGTTTTTT	CASSLVSFNTGELFF
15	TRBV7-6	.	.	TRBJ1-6	TGTGCCAGCAGCTTAGTGGGTACGGACAATTCACCCCTCCACTTT	CASSLVGTDNSPLHF
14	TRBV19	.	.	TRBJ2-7	TGTGCCAGTAGCAGCCGACAGTCCTCCTACGAGCAGTACTTC	CASSSRQSSYEQYF
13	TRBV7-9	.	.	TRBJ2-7	TGTGCCAGCAGTTTGGGGAGTGCCCACGAGCAGTACTTC	CASSLGSAHEQYF
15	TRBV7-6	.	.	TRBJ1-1	TGTGCCAGCAGCCCCGGGCCCCTGGGGAACACTGAAGCTTTCTTT	CASSPGPLGNTEAFF
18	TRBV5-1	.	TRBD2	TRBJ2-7	TGCGCCAGCAGCCCCATACTCTCAGGCGGGGGGGCTTTGGACGAGCAGTACTTC	CASSPILSGGGALDEQYF
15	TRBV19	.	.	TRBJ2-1	TGTGCCAGTAGTAAGGGAAGACTACCAATCGGTGAGCAGTTCTTC	CASSKGRLPIGEQFF
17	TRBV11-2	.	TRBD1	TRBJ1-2	TGTGCCAGCAGCCCCTACTTAAGACAGGGGGCTGGCTATGGCTACACCTTC	CASSPYLRQGAGYGYTF
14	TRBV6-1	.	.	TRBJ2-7	TGTGCCAGCAGTGAAGTGGGGACCTACTACGAGCAGTACTTC	CASSEVGTYYEQYF
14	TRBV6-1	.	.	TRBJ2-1	TGTGCCAGCAGTGGGACAGCGCTCTACAATGAGCAGTTCTTC	CASSGTALYNEQFF
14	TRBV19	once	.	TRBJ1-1	TGTGCCAGTAACAGAGGGATCACCTACACTGAAGCTTTCTTT	CASNRGITYTEAFF
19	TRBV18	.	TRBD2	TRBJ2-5	TGTGCCAGCTCAGCCAGCCAAGGACTAGCGGGGGACCTCCGGGTGACCCAGTACTTC	CASSASQGLAGDLRVTQYF
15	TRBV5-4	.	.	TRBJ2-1	TGTGCCAGCAGCCCCGTGGCAGGAGCCTACAATGAGCAGTTCTTC	CASSPVAGAYNEQFF